The 15 T cell receptor beta chains below come from one sample, sequenced in a study of blood T cells in healthy people across ages. PCR was performed a second time for roughly 6 to 12 cycles using a sample-barcoded 5' primer and a J-beta primer mix. TCRdb re-called the 5' RACE reads through MiXCR, storing one row per CDR3 protein. Here the sample spans over 1,300,000 distinct CDR3 sequences, around 59% being singletons. The sequenced sample consisted of blood. These TCRs come from a man younger than 30 in good health.

This CDR3 reads CASSVAPGTGLSGANVLTF. In nucleotides, the CDR3 is TGTGCCAGCAGCGTAGCTCCCGGGACGGGACTCTCTGGGGCCAACGTCCTGACTTTC. The V gene is TRBV9, the J gene TRBJ2-6; maybe TRBD2 (6 bases). Trimming pared 0 bases from V and 0 bases from J, leaving 16 bases between. The CDR3 spans 19 residues. Germline lookup yields CDR1 SGDLS and CDR2 YYNGEE.

The V and J genes are TRBV27 and TRBJ2-7; no reliable D call. The V end was cut by 0 bases, the J end by 2 bases, with 8 bases between. CDR1 is MNHEY, CDR2 SMNVEV, per germline (reference sequence). CDR3 length: 14 residues. CDR3 sequence: CASSLSNSPYEQYF. The CDR3 coding sequence is TGTGCCAGCAGTTTATCGAATAGCCCCTACGAGCAGTACTTC.

The chain combines TRBV20-1 with TRBJ1-5, with D hard to call. This CDR3 has 14 residues. V lost 7 bases to trimming and J lost 6 bases, with 19 bases between them. Per germline, CDR1 DFQATT and CDR2 SNEGSKA (reference sequence). CDR3: CSVGPSDIFQPQHF. CDR3 in DNA: TGCAGTGTTGGCCCATCAGACATCTTTCAGCCCCAGCATTTT.

This clonotype was detected only a few times. V is TRBV29-1 and J is TRBJ2-2; D unresolved. The CDR3 contains 12 residues. Germline V gene sequence: CDR1 SQVTM, CDR2 ANQGSEA. V dropped 4 bases and J dropped 6 bases, with 9 bases sitting between them. The CDR3 DNA sequence: TGCAGCGTTGCCCCGTCCTCCGGGGAGCTGTTTTTT. This encodes CSVAPSSGELFF.

The gene calls are TRBV20-1 and TRBJ2-7; maybe TRBD2 (5 bases). The CDR3 has 15 amino acids. Germline assignment: CDR1 DFQATT and CDR2 SNEGSKA (reference sequence). V was shortened by 0 bases and J by 6 bases, with 18 bases between the two germline ends. DNA for the CDR3: TGCAGTGCTAGAGATTATTGGACGCGGGCCCCCGAGCAGTACTTC. Translation gives CSARDYWTRAPEQYF.

J is TRBJ2-3 and V is TRBV9; 7 bases map to TRBD2. This CDR3 is 16 amino acids long. Per germline, CDR1 SGDLS and CDR2 YYNGEE. V gave up 0 bases and J gave up 1 base; unmatched junction bases: 5. The chain's CDR3 is CASSVGPGGGTDTQYF. Here the CDR3 DNA reads TGTGCCAGCAGCGTAGGTCCGGGGGGTGGCACAGATACGCAGTATTTT.

The chain uses TRBV7-9 and TRBJ2-3; TRBD2 might be the D (5 bases). CDR3 length: 12 amino acids. CDR1 and CDR2 (germline): SEHNR, FQNEAQ (reference sequence). V lost 6 bases, J lost 5 bases, and 9 bases lay in between. The CDR3 reads CASRERLDTQYF. Written as DNA, the CDR3 is TGTGCCAGCAGGGAGCGGTTAGATACGCAGTATTTT.

This chain connects TRBV9 to TRBJ1-1, with TRBD1 matching over 7 bases. CDR3 length: 13 amino acids. Trimming removed 3 bases from V and 6 bases from J; junction bases left unmatched: 5. The germline gives CDR1 SGDLS, CDR2 YYNGEE. CDR3 amino acids: CASSAATGAEAFF. The CDR3 DNA reads TGTGCCAGCAGCGCGGCAACAGGGGCTGAAGCTTTCTTT.

This clonotype occurred a few times. The chain links TRBV12-3 or TRBV12-4 to TRBJ2-7, with D tentatively TRBD1 (5 bases). Trimming stripped 6 bases from V and 4 bases from J, with 25 bases between. The CDR3 extends over 17 amino acids. The CDR3: CASSEGRVTGEEYEQYF. The CDR3 DNA sequence: TGTGCCAGCAGCGAAGGTCGGGTAACAGGCGAAGAGTACGAGCAGTACTTC.

The gene calls are TRBV4-2 and TRBJ2-7, with TRBD1 matching over 8 bases. V dropped 2 bases and J dropped 4; count of bases not matched to a gene: 10. This CDR3 contains 16 residues. Germline V gives CDR1 LGHNA, CDR2 YNFKEQ. CDR3 loop: CASSQYTGTGLYEQYF. In nucleotides, the CDR3 is TGTGCCAGCAGCCAATATACCGGGACAGGTCTTTACGAGCAGTACTTC.

The rearrangement uses TRBV6-5 and TRBJ1-3; TRBD1 aligns across 7 bases. V shed 5 bases and J 11 bases; nucleotides not matched to a gene: 6. Germline-derived CDR1 and CDR2 are MNHEY and SVGAGI. This CDR3 is 12 amino acids long. The CDR3 DNA is TGTGCCAGCAGTACACAGACAGGGTCCATATATTTT. As protein: CASSTQTGSIYF.

The chain employs TRBV29-1 and TRBJ2-7; 8 bases line up with TRBD2. J lost 4 bases, V lost 6 bases, and 8 bases had no gene match. The CDR3 runs to 13 residues. CDR1 SQVTM and CDR2 ANQGSEA come from the germline V gene. The CDR3 is CSVLPTSAYEQYF. CDR3 DNA: TGCAGCGTGCTACCGACTAGCGCTTACGAGCAGTACTTC.

J is TRBJ2-1 and V is TRBV30; no clear D. Germline CDR1 and CDR2: GTSNPN and SVGIG (reference sequence). The CDR3 covers 11 residues. V lost 2 bases and J 9 bases, leaving 8 bases between the germline ends. This CDR3 reads CAWSPWGEQFF. The CDR3 region has the DNA TGTGCCTGGAGTCCGTGGGGTGAGCAGTTCTTC.

This chain uses TRBV4-2 with TRBJ2-1, with TRBD2 matching over 7 bases. The trim removed 6 bases at V and 14 bases at J, leaving 7 bases unmatched. The germline gives CDR1 LGHNA, CDR2 YNFKEQ. This CDR3 is 11 amino acids long. The CDR3: CASSGMSGEFF. Written as DNA, the CDR3 is TGTGCCAGCAGTGGCATGAGCGGGGAGTTCTTC.

This clonotype was found a few times. The chain links TRBV4-1 to TRBJ2-3; D is unresolved. The CDR3 loop spans 13 amino acids. V was shortened by 2 bases and J by 4 bases, with 7 bases between the two germline ends. Germline V lookup: CDR1 MGHRA, CDR2 YSYEKL. Here the CDR3 reads CASSQSPSDTQYF. In DNA form, the CDR3 reads TGCGCCAGCAGCCAATCCCCCTCAGATACGCAGTATTTT.